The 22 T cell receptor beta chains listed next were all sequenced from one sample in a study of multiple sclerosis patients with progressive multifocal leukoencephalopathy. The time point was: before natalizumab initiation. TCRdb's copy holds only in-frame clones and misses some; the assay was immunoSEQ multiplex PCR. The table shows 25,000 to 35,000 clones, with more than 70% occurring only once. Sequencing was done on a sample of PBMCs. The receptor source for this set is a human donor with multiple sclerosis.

The CDR3 here is CASSELAGRRLAQYF. The CDR3 nucleotides are TGTGCCAGCAGTGAATTGGCGGGGAGACGCCTGGCCCAGTACTTC. The chain combines TRBV2 with TRBJ2-5, with a weak D call TRBD2 (6 bases). V was clipped by 2 bases and J by 9 bases, with 19 bases between them. Germline values: CDR1 SNHLY, CDR2 FYNNEI. This CDR3 region has 15 residues.

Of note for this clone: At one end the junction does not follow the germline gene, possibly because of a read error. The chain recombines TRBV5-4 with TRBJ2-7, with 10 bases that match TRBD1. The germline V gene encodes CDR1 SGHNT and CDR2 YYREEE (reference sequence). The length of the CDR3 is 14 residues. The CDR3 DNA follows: TGTGCCAGCAGCTTGGGACAGGGGGCCTACGAGCAGAACTTC. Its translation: CASSLGQGAYEQNF.

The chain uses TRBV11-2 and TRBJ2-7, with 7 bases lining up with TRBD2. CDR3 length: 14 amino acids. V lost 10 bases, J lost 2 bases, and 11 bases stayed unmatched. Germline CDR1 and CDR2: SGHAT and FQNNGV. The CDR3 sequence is CATNLAGKTYEQYF. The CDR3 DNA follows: TGTGCCACCAATTTAGCGGGCAAAACCTACGAGCAGTACTTC. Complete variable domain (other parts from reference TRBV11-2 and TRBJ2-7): EAGVAQSPRYKIIEKRQSVAFWCNPISGHATLYWYQQILGQGPKLLIQFQNNGVVDDSQLPKDRFSAERLKGVDSTLKIQPAKLEDSAVYLCATNLAGKTYEQYFGPGTRLTVT.

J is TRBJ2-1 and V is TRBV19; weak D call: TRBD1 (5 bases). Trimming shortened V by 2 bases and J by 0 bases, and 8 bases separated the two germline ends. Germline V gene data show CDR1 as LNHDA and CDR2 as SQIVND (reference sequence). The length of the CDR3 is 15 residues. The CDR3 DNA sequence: TGTGCCAGTAGTATACAGGGTGACTCCTACAATGAGCAGTTCTTC. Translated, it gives CASSIQGDSYNEQFF.

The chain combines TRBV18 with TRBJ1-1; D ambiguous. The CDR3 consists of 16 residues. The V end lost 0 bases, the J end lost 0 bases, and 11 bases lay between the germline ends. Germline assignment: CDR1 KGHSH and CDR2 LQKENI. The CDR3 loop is CASSPPNSGMNTEAFF. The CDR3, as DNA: TGTGCCAGCTCACCACCAAATAGTGGGATGAACACTGAAGCTTTCTTT.

The DNA of the CDR3 is TGTGCCAGCCTCCCAGGGGGGGCAAGCGGCTACACCTTC. Encoded protein: CASLPGGASGYTF. This chain joins TRBV6-1 and TRBJ1-2, with 7 bases lining up with TRBD1. The CDR3 extends over 13 amino acids. The germline CDR1 and CDR2 sequences are MNHNS and SASEGT. J lost 8 bases, V lost 8 bases, and 11 bases had no gene match.

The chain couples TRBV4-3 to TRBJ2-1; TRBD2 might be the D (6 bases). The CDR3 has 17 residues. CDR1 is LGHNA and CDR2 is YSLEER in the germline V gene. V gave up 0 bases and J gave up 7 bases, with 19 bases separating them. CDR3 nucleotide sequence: TGCGCCAGCAGCCAAGATACCGGGGGACTCTCAGTTAATGAGCAGTTCTTC. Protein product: CASSQDTGGLSVNEQFF.

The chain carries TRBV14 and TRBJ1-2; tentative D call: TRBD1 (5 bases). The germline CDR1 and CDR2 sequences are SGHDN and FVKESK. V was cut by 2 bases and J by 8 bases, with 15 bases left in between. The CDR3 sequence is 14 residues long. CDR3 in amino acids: CASSQTGTWSGYTF. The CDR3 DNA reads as TGTGCCAGCAGCCAAACCGGGACTTGGAGCGGCTACACCTTC.

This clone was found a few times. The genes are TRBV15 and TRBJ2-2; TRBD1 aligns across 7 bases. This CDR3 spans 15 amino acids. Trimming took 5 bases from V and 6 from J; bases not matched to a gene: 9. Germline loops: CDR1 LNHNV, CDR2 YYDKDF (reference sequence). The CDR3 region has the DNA TGTGCCACCAGCCATCGGACAGGCTTACCCGGGGAGCTGTTTTTT. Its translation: CATSHRTGLPGELFF. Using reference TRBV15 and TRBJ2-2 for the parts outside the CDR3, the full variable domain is DAMVIQNPRYQVTQFGKPVTLSCSQTLNHNVMYWYQQKSSQAPKLLFHYYDKDFNNEADTPDNFQSRRPNTSFCFLDIRSPGLGDTAMYLCATSHRTGLPGELFFGEGSRLTVL.

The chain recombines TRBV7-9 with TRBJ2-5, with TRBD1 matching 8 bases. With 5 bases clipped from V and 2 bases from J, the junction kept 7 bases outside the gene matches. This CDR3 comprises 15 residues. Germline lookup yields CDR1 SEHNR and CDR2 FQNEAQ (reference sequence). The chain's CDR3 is CASSDPDRDQETQYF. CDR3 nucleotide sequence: TGTGCCAGCAGCGATCCGGACAGGGATCAAGAGACCCAGTACTTC.

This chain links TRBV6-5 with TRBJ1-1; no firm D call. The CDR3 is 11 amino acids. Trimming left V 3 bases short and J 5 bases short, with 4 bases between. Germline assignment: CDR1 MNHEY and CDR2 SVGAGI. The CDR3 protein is CASSYRTEAFF. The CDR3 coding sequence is TGTGCCAGCAGTTATAGGACTGAAGCTTTCTTT.

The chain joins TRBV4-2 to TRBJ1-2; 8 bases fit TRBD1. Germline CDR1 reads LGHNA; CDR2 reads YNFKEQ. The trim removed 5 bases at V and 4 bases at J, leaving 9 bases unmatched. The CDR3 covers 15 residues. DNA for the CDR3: TGTGCCAGCAGCGGGCGACAGGGGACCGGCTATGGCTACACCTTC. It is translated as CASSGRQGTGYGYTF.

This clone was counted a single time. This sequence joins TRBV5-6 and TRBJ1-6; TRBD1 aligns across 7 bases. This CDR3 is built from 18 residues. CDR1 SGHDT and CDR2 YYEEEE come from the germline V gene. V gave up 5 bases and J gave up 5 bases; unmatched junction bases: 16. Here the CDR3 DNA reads TGTGCCAGCAGGCTGGGACCAGACAGGGCTGAGAATAATTCACCCCTCCACTTT. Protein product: CASRLGPDRAENNSPLHF.

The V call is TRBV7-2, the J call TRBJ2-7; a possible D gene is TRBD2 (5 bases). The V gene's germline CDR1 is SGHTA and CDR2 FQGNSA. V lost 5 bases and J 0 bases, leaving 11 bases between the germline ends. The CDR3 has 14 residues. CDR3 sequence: CASSLGLFSYEQYF. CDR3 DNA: TGTGCCAGCAGCCTCGGACTGTTCTCCTACGAGCAGTACTTC.

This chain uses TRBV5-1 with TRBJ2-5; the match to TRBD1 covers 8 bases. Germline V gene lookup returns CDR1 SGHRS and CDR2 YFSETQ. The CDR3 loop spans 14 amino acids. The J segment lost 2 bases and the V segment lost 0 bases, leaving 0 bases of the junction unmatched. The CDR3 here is CASSLGTGQETQYF. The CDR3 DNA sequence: TGCGCCAGCAGCTTGGGGACAGGGCAAGAGACCCAGTACTTC.

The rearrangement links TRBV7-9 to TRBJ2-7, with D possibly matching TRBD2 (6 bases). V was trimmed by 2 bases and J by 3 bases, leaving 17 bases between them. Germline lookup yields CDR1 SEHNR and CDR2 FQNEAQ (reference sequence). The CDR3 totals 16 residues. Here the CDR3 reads CASSLPRDSSRYEQYF. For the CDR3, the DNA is TGTGCCAGCAGCTTACCCCGGGACTCCTCTCGCTACGAGCAGTACTTC.

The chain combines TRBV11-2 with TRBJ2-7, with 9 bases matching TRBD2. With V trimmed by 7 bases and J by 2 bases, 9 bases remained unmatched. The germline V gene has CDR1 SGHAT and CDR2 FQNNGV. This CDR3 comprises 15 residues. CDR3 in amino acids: CASTPLRGGPYEQYF. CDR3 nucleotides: TGTGCCAGCACCCCCCTGCGGGGGGGCCCCTACGAGCAGTACTTC.

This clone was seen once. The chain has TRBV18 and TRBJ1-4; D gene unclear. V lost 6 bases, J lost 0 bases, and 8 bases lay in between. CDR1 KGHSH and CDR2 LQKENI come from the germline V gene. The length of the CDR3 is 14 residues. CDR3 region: CASSRLPTNEKLFF. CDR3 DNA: TGTGCCAGCTCGCGACTGCCAACTAATGAAAAACTGTTTTTT.

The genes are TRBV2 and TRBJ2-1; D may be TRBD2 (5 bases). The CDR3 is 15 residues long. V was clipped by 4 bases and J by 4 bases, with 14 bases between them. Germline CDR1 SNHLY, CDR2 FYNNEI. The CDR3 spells CASSGSGGFYNEQFF. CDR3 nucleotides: TGTGCCAGCAGTGGGAGCGGTGGCTTTTACAATGAGCAGTTCTTC.

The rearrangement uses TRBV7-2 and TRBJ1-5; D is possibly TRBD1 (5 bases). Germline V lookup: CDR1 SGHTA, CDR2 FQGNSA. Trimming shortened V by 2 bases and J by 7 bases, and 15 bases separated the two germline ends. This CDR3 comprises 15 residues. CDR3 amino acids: CASSLLAGRSQPQHF. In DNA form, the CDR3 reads TGTGCCAGCAGCTTATTGGCAGGGCGTAGCCAGCCCCAGCATTTT. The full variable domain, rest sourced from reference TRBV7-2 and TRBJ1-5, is GAGVSQSPSNKVTEKGKDVELRCDPISGHTALYWYRQSLGQGLEFLIYFQGNSAPDKSGLPSDRFSAERTGGSVSTLTIQRTQQEDSAVYLCASSLLAGRSQPQHFGDGTRLSIL.

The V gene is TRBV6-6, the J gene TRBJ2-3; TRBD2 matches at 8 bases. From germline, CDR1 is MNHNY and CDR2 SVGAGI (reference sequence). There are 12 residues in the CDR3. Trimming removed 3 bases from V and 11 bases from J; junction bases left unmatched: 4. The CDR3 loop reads CASSYERGMQYF. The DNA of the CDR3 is TGTGCCAGCAGTTATGAGCGGGGGATGCAGTATTTT.

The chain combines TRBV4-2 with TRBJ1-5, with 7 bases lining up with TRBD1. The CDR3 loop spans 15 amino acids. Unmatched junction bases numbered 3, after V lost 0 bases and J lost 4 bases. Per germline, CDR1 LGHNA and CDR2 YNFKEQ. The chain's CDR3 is CASSQDQGVNQPQHF. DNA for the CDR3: TGTGCCAGCAGCCAAGATCAGGGGGTAAATCAGCCCCAGCATTTT.